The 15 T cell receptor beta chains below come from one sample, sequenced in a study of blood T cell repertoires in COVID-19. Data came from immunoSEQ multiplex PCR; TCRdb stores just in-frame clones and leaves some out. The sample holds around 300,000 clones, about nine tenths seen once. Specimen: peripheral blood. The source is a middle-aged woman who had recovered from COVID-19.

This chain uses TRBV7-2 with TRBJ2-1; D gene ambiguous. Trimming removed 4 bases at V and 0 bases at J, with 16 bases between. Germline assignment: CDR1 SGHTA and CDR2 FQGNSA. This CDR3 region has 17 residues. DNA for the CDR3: TGTGCCAGCAGCTCCGCTAGACTCCCCTTCTCCTACAATGAGCAGTTCTTC. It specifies CASSSARLPFSYNEQFF.

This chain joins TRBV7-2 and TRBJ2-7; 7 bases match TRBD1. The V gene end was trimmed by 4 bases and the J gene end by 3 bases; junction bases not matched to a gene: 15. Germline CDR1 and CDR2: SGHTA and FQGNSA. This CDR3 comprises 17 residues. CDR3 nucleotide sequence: TGTGCCAGCAGCTCCGAAAAACTGCCGGGACAGAACTACGAGCAGTACTTC. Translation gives CASSSEKLPGQNYEQYF.

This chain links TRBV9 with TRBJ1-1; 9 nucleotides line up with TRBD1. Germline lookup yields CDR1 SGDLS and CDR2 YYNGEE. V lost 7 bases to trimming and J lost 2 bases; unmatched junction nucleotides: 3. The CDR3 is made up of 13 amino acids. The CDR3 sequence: CASGQGTNTEAFF. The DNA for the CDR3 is TGTGCCAGCGGACAGGGGACTAACACTGAAGCTTTCTTT.

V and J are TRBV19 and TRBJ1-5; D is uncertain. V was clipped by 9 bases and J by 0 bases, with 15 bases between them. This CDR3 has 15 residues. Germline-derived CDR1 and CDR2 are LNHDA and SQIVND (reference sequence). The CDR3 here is CASERAAYSNQPQHF. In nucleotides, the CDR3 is TGTGCCAGCGAGAGGGCAGCTTATAGCAATCAGCCCCAGCATTTT.

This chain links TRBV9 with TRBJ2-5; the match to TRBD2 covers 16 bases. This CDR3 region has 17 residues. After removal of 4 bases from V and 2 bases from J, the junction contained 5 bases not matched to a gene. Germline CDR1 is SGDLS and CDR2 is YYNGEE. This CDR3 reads CASSPGLAGGGQETQYF. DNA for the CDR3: TGTGCCAGCAGCCCGGGACTAGCGGGAGGGGGGCAAGAGACCCAGTACTTC. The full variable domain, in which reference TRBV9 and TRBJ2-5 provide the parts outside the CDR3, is DSGVTQTPKHLITATGQRVTLRCSPRSGDLSVYWYQQSLDQGLQFLIQYYNGEERAKGNILERFSAQQFPDLHSELNLSSLELGDSALYFCASSPGLAGGGQETQYFGPGTRLLVL.

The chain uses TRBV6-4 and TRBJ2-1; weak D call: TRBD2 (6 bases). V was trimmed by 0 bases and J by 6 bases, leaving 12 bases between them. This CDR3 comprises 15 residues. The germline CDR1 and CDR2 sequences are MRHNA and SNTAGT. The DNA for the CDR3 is TGTGCCAGCAGTGACTCGCGGGGATCAGCCAATGAGCAGTTCTTC. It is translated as CASSDSRGSANEQFF.

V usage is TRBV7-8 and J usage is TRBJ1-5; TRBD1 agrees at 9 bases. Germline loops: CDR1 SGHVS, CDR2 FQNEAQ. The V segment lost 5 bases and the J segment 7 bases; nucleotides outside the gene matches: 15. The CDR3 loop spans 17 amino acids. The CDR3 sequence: CASSRVETTGGGQPQHF. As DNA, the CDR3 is TGTGCCAGCAGCCGTGTGGAAACCACAGGGGGCGGGCAGCCCCAGCATTTT.

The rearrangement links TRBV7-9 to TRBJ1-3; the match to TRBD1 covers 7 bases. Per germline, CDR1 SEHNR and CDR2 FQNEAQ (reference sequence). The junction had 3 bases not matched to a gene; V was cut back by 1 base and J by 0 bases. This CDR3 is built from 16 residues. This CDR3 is CASSLGRGSSGNTIYF. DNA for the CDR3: TGTGCCAGCAGCTTAGGCAGGGGGAGCTCTGGAAACACCATATATTTT.

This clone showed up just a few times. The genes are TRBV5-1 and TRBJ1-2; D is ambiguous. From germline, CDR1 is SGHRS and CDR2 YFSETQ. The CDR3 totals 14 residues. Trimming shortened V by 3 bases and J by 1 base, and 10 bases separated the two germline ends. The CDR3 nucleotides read TGCGCCAGCAGCTCGGACGGACTTAACTATGGCTACACCTTC. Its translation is CASSSDGLNYGYTF.

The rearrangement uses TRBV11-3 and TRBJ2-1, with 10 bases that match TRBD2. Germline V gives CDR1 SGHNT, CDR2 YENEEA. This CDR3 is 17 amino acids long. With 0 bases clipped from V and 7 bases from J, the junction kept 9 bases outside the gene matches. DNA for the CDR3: TGTGCCAGCAGCTTAGATCCACTGGGACTAGCGCTGAATGAGCAGTTCTTC. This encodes CASSLDPLGLALNEQFF.

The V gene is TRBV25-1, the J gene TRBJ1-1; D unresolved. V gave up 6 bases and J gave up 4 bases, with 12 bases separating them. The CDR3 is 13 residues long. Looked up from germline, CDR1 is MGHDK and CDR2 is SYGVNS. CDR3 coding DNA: TGTGCCAGCAGGGGCCATCAAGGCACTGAAGCTTTCTTT. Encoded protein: CASRGHQGTEAFF. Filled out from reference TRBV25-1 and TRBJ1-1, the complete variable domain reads EADIYQTPRYLVIGTGKKITLECSQTMGHDKMYWYQQDPGMELHLIHYSYGVNSTEKGDLSSESTVSRIRTEHFPLTLESARPSHTSQYLCASRGHQGTEAFFGQGTRLTVV.

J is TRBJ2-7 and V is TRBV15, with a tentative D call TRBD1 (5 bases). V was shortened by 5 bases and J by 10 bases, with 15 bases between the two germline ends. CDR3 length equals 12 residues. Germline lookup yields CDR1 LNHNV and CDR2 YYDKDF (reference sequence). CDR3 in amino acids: CATSLAPGQQYF. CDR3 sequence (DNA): TGTGCCACCAGCCTTGCCCCCGGACAACAGTACTTC.

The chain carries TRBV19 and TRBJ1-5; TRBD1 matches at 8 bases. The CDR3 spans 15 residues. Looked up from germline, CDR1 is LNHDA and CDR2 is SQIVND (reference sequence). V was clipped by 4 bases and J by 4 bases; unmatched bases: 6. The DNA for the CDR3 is TGTGCCAGTAGTAGACAGGGGTACCAAAATCAGCCCCAGCATTTT. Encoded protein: CASSRQGYQNQPQHF.

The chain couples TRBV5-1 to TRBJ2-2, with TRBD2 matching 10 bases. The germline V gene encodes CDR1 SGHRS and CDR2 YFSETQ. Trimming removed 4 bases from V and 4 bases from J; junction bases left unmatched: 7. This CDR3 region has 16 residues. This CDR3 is CASSIRAGGATGELFF. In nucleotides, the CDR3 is TGCGCCAGCAGCATCCGAGCGGGAGGGGCCACCGGGGAGCTGTTTTTT.

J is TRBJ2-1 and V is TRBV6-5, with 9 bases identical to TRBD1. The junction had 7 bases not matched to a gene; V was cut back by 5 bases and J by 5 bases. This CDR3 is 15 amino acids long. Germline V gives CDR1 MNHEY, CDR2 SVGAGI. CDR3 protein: CASSPPGQGDNEQFF. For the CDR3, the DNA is TGTGCCAGCAGTCCCCCGGGACAGGGAGACAATGAGCAGTTCTTC.